A selection of T cell receptor beta chains follows, all from one sample in a study of blood T cells in healthy people across ages. Via MiXCR, TCRdb re-called the 5' RACE reads, giving one row per CDR3 protein. The table includes 450,000 to 650,000 distinct CDR3 sequences, 24% detected once. These data were also reused for a study on T cells of mothers and their children.

Sample: blood. These TCRs come from a boy aged 5-17 years in good health. Both conserved end residues are trimmed from each CDR3.

TRBV5-1	TRBJ2-5	ASSYDGPQY
TRBV29-1	TRBJ1-2	SVDRGGQGDYGYT
TRBV6-5	TRBJ2-1	ASQKGASGGAQQF
TRBV4-2	TRBJ1-4	AGSQDEEKLF
TRBV28	.	ASSLYGYSYEQY
TRBV28	TRBJ2-6	ASSPPSGANVLT
TRBV27	TRBJ2-1	ASSQTFYNEQF
TRBV9	TRBJ2-2	ASGPGGGTGELF
TRBV11-2	TRBJ2-5	ASSLDTGLRGSKETQY
TRBV4-1	TRBJ2-7	ASSQEADTLWGYEQY
TRBV28	TRBJ2-7	ASRRADEQY
TRBV3-1	TRBJ2-7	ASSQERLAGVKQQY
TRBV4-3	TRBJ2-5	ASSQLAGVGGETQY
TRBV4-3	TRBJ1-6	ASSQDRTGGYSPLH
TRBV6-6	TRBJ2-7	ASSYSTSGDDEQY
TRBV2	TRBJ1-5	ASRDPDQPQH
TRBV6-6	.	ASSSSGSSSYEQY